The clone carrying this TCR beta chain turned up a few times. Its target is unknown. These data come from a study of T cell repertoires in cytomegalovirus infection. Study context: As its CMV epitopes, the study selected recently identified HLA-C-restricted and well-studied HLA-B-restricted targets. Matching HLA type, along with CMV infection, was indicated by public TCR beta signatures.

V lost 5 bases, J lost 7 bases, and 14 bases stayed unmatched. From germline, CDR1 is SGHTA and CDR2 FQGTGA. The CDR3 runs to 16 residues. General study results and limits: Totalled public TCR beta family frequency picked out people who carried CMV plus the relevant HLA.

TCRdb passed the reads through MiXCR, listing each CDR3 protein once. The table has more than 35,000 distinct CDR3 sequences, about 52% seen once. This TCR came from a human donor in good health (CMV status not recorded). Some clones in this sample may be carry-over from other donors' samples. The sequencing here drew on CD8+ T cells from cultured PBMCs, taken from culture after CMV antigen stimulation. V usage is TRBV7-3 and J usage is TRBJ2-1; TRBD1 matches 7 bases. The CDR3 protein is CASSPAENRGSNEQFF. DNA for the CDR3: TGTGCCAGCAGCCCCGCTGAGAACAGGGGCTCGAATGAGCAGTTCTTC. The variable domain in full, with the rest retrieved from reference TRBV7-3 and TRBJ2-1, is GAGVSQTPSNKVTEKGKYVELRCDPISGHTALYWYRQSLGQGPEFLIYFQGTGAADDSGLPNDRFFAVRPEGSVSTLKIQRTERGDSAVYLCASSPAENRGSNEQFFGPGTRLTVL.